This is a list of T cell receptor beta chains from one sample in a study of human thymus T cells. Libraries were prepared by immunoSEQ multiplex PCR; TCRdb keeps only in-frame clonotypes and omits some of them. The top ten hold approximately 0.022% of the sample, which has about 130,000 clones, 90% to 95% seen once. Sequencing was performed on thymus tissue. Every receptor here comes from a boy younger than two with a congenital heart defect but otherwise immunologically healthy. The CDR3 runs from the conserved cysteine through the conserved F or W. A D gene is named only where the DNA matches it firmly. Clone size is given for some rows only: seen once, a few or many times, or a class if the clone is expanded.

V,J,D,size,CDR3,DNA
TRBV2,TRBJ2-7,TRBD2,-,CASGLAGDEQYF,TGTGCGAGCGGGCTAGCGGGGGACGAGCAGTACTTC
TRBV15,TRBJ1-6,-,-,CATSRLLGRSSPLHF,TGTGCCACCAGCAGGTTGTTGGGGAGGAGCTCACCCCTCCACTTT
TRBV9,TRBJ2-7,TRBD1,once,CASSFRQGASSYEQYF,TGTGCCAGCAGCTTCCGACAGGGGGCTTCCTCCTACGAGCAGTACTTC
TRBV25-1,TRBJ1-6,-,-,CASSDSSYNSPLHF,TGTGCCAGCAGCGATAGCTCCTATAATTCACCCCTCCACTTT
TRBV4-2,TRBJ1-6,-,-,CASSQVEGSNSPLHF,TGTGCCAGCAGCCAAGTAGAGGGCTCGAATTCACCCCTCCACTTT
TRBV9,TRBJ2-1,-,-,CASSVDNEQFF,TGTGCCAGCAGCGTAGACAATGAGCAGTTCTTC
TRBV28,TRBJ1-2,-,-,CASKIQGPYSMGYTF,TGTGCCAGCAAAATACAGGGTCCTTATAGTATGGGCTACACCTTC
TRBV7-8,TRBJ1-3,-,-,CASSLAPPASSGNTIYF,TGTGCCAGCAGCTTAGCCCCTCCCGCAAGCTCTGGAAACACCATATATTTT
TRBV28,TRBJ1-4,-,once,CASSLCRQINEKLFF,TGTGCCAGCAGTTTATGTCGACAGATTAATGAAAAACTGTTTTTT
TRBV19,TRBJ1-2,-,-,CASSNLEGGYTF,TGTGCCAGTAGTAACCTGGAAGGTGGCTACACCTTC
TRBV7-2,TRBJ2-7,TRBD1,-,CASSLSPDRRTYEQYF,TGTGCCAGCAGCTTAAGTCCGGACAGGCGAACCTACGAGCAGTACTTC
TRBV30,TRBJ1-1,-,-,CAWSPEGSTEAFF,TGTGCCTGGAGCCCAGAAGGCAGCACTGAAGCTTTCTTT
TRBV9,TRBJ1-3,-,-,CASSVDGGEGNTIYF,TGTGCCAGCAGCGTAGACGGAGGGGAAGGAAACACCATATATTTT
TRBV5-5,TRBJ1-3,-,once,CASSLGRALNTIYF,TGTGCCAGCAGCTTGGGCCGGGCATTAAACACCATATATTTT
TRBV29-1,TRBJ2-7,TRBD1,-,CSAGTGPYEQYF,TGCAGCGCCGGGACAGGGCCCTACGAGCAGTACTTC
TRBV7-2,TRBJ2-3,TRBD2,-,CASSVPGTSSTDTQYF,TGTGCCAGCAGCGTCCCCGGGACTAGTAGCACAGATACGCAGTATTTT
TRBV19,TRBJ2-7,-,-,CASSPRRGGSAYEQYF,TGTGCCAGTAGTCCGAGGAGGGGGGGGTCCGCCTACGAGCAGTACTTC
TRBV4-3,TRBJ2-7,-,-,CASSQEGPREGWGAYEQYF,TGCGCCAGCAGCCAAGAAGGCCCCCGGGAAGGTTGGGGGGCTTACGAGCAGTACTTC
TRBV9,TRBJ2-5,TRBD1,-,CASSPGTGEETQYF,TGTGCCAGCAGCCCCGGGACAGGTGAAGAGACCCAGTACTTC
TRBV7-3,TRBJ1-6,-,-,CASSLVADTNSPLHF,TGTGCCAGCAGCTTAGTAGCAGATACTAATTCACCCCTCCACTTT
TRBV14,TRBJ2-3,TRBD2,-,CASSHGLAGGTSTDTQYF,TGTGCCAGCAGCCATGGACTAGCGGGGGGCACTAGCACAGATACGCAGTATTTT
TRBV11-2,TRBJ2-2,TRBD1,-,CASSAGGRLRTGELFF,TGTGCCAGCAGCGCAGGGGGTCGTTTGAGGACCGGGGAGCTGTTTTTT
TRBV18,TRBJ1-2,TRBD1,-,CASSPGQGGDGYTF,TGTGCCAGCTCACCGGGACAGGGGGGCGATGGCTACACCTTC
TRBV10-2,TRBJ2-5,-,few,CASSGQGRETQYF,TGCGCCAGCAGTGGTCAGGGAAGAGAGACCCAGTACTTC
TRBV5-8,TRBJ1-6,TRBD1,-,CASSLGRGRNSYNSPLHF,TGTGCCAGCAGCTTGGGCAGGGGGCGAAACTCCTATAATTCACCCCTCCACTTT
TRBV2,TRBJ2-5,-,-,CASSEGQYF,TGTGCCAGCAGTGAGGGGCAGTACTTC
TRBV7-7,TRBJ2-5,TRBD1,-,CASSSGTGAYQETQYF,TGTGCTAGCAGTTCCGGGACAGGCGCTTACCAAGAGACCCAGTACTTC
TRBV7-9,TRBJ2-7,-,-,CASSHSHEQYF,TGTGCCAGCAGCCACAGTCACGAGCAGTACTTC
TRBV4-3,TRBJ2-7,TRBD2,-,CASSQEILAGVSYEQYF,TGCGCCAGCAGCCAAGAAATACTAGCGGGGGTATCCTACGAGCAGTACTTC
TRBV6-5,TRBJ1-1,TRBD1,-,CASASLPGGTEAFF,TGTGCCAGCGCCTCTTTGCCAGGGGGCACTGAAGCTTTCTTT
TRBV4-3,TRBJ2-3,TRBD2,-,CASSREAGAFVQYF,TGCGCCAGCAGCCGAGAAGCGGGGGCCTTCGTGCAGTATTTT
TRBV19,TRBJ2-2,-,once,CASTPGPANTGELFF,TGTGCCAGTACCCCAGGACCCGCGAACACCGGGGAGCTGTTTTTT
TRBV27,TRBJ1-1,TRBD1,-,CASSPPKQGPAFF,TGTGCCAGCTCCCCCCCTAAACAGGGGCCAGCTTTCTTT
TRBV12-5,TRBJ2-7,-,-,CARSGRSYEQYF,TGTGCTCGATCGGGGAGATCCTACGAGCAGTACTTC
TRBV5-6,TRBJ1-1,-,-,CASRSLGLMNTEAFF,TGTGCCAGCAGGTCTTTGGGTCTCATGAACACTGAAGCTTTCTTT
TRBV19,TRBJ1-2,TRBD1,-,CASSVDRGRNYGYTF,TGTGCCAGTAGTGTAGACAGGGGTAGGAACTATGGCTACACCTTC
TRBV7-8,TRBJ1-6,-,-,CASSVDRIDSPLHF,TGTGCCAGCAGCGTTGACAGGATAGATTCACCCCTCCACTTT
TRBV28,TRBJ1-1,TRBD1,-,CASGTLGTGGGGEAFF,TGTGCCAGCGGGACCCTGGGGACAGGGGGAGGTGGTGAAGCTTTCTTT
TRBV14,TRBJ2-7,TRBD1,-,CASSPTSGQGTYEQYF,TGTGCCAGCAGCCCTACGTCGGGACAGGGGACCTACGAGCAGTACTTC
TRBV7-7,TRBJ2-5,TRBD2,-,CASSLAPMTSGQETQYF,TGTGCCAGCAGCTTAGCCCCGATGACTAGCGGGCAAGAGACCCAGTACTTC
TRBV5-6,TRBJ2-2,-,few,CASSTEVSGTGELFF,TGTGCCAGCAGTACGGAAGTCTCGGGCACCGGGGAGCTGTTTTTT
TRBV4-3,TRBJ2-2,TRBD2,-,CASSQAPTWTSYGELFF,TGCGCCAGCAGCCAGGCCCCTACATGGACTAGCTACGGGGAGCTGTTTTTT
TRBV27,TRBJ2-3,-,-,CASSPMTGLPDTQYF,TGTGCCAGCAGTCCTATGACGGGATTGCCGGATACGCAGTATTTT
TRBV10-2,TRBJ1-1,-,-,CASSDLPDTEAFF,TGCGCCAGCAGTGATCTCCCGGACACTGAAGCTTTCTTT
TRBV6-5,TRBJ2-7,-,few,CASSLTRSRDEQYF,TGTGCCAGCAGTCTAACTCGGTCCCGGGACGAGCAGTACTTC
TRBV5-6,TRBJ2-1,TRBD1,-,CASGPDREHNEQFF,TGTGCCAGCGGACCGGACAGGGAGCACAATGAGCAGTTCTTC
TRBV6-6,TRBJ1-2,-,-,CASTLTEGRTNYGYTF,TGTGCCAGCACTCTCACGGAGGGCAGAACTAACTATGGCTACACCTTC
TRBV7-2,TRBJ2-3,TRBD1,-,CASRGTGQYKQYF,TGTGCCAGCCGGGGGACAGGGCAGTACAAGCAGTATTTT
TRBV9,TRBJ2-3,TRBD2,-,CASSVASGAGTQYF,TGTGCCAGCAGCGTAGCAAGCGGGGCAGGTACGCAGTATTTT
TRBV30,TRBJ1-5,-,-,CAWSVEAGGDNQPQHF,TGTGCCTGGAGTGTAGAGGCGGGGGGGGACAATCAGCCCCAGCATTTT
TRBV29-1,TRBJ1-1,-,-,CSVRHGRSNTEAFF,TGCAGCGTCCGTCATGGACGGTCGAACACTGAAGCTTTCTTT
TRBV29-1,TRBJ2-7,TRBD1,once,CSVGDRSSYEQYF,TGCAGCGTTGGGGACAGGTCATCCTACGAGCAGTACTTC
TRBV7-6,TRBJ1-3,-,once,CASSSRHLFSGNTIYF,TGTGCCAGCAGCTCCCGACACCTATTCTCTGGAAACACCATATATTTT
TRBV13,TRBJ2-7,TRBD1,-,CASSLSKWTGSGYEQYF,TGTGCCAGCAGCTTAAGCAAGTGGACAGGGAGTGGGTACGAGCAGTACTTC
TRBV11-2,TRBJ2-5,-,-,CASSLQGRETQYF,TGTGCCAGCAGCTTACAAGGGAGAGAGACCCAGTACTTC